The clone carrying this T cell receptor (beta chain) turned up a few times. Its specificity is unknown. Time point here: week 5, during vaccination. Mutant IDH1 20-mer peptide, at 300 ug, made up each vaccine dose, with topical imiquimod. The germline CDR1 and CDR2 sequences are SQVTM and ANQGSEA. The CDR3 totals 11 residues. Trimming shortened V by 5 bases and J by 8 bases, and 12 bases separated the two germline ends. This specimen comes from a study of a mutant IDH1 vaccine in newly diagnosed glioma. Clones were read by immunoSEQ multiplex PCR, and TCRdb kept only the in-frame ones, dropping some. The table has around 56,000 clones, 82% seen once.

The receptor's source is a woman aged 18 to 35 with glioma. Some clones in this sample may be carry-over from other donors' samples. The material was PBMCs, obtained from a glioma patient whose treatment included an IDH1 peptide vaccine. The chain is built from TRBV29-1 and TRBJ1-2; D is unresolved. This CDR3 reads CSVNLGWGYTF. The DNA of the CDR3 is TGCAGCGTTAATCTGGGGTGGGGCTACACCTTC.